The rows below give T cell receptor beta chains drawn from one sample of a study of regulatory T cells in long-lasting Graves disease. From the multiplex PCR reads, TCRdb called clonotypes with MiXCR, one entry per CDR3 protein. Of roughly 500,000 distinct CDR3 sequences in the sample, 14% were seen once. These data were also reused for a study on T cells in Graves' hyperthyroidism and ophthalmopathy.

The sample consisted of peripheral blood mononuclear cells (PBMCs), taken at new diagnosis, from a patient treated with antithyroid drugs. These receptors were taken from a woman between 45 and 65 years old with Graves disease. Each CDR3 is given without its conserved first and last residue.

>TRBV6-1
ASSSTAGELF
>TRBV10-3
ATHLDSATNEKLF
>TRBV9
ASSTTGGNNEQF
>TRBV6-1
ASSGGQAGNQPQH
>TRBV11-2
ASSDYAGGALNEQF
>TRBV28
ASSLDSSGANVLT
>TRBV18
ASSPDRASYGYT
>TRBV11-2
ASSTRTSEMNTQY
>TRBV7-9
ASSSSAVYGYT
>TRBV4-2
ASSLREATSGNYNEQF
>TRBV2
ASSRQGAPDEQY
>TRBV19
ASSITSTGTTEAF
>TRBV27
ASSLRTGGYGTEAF
>TRBV28
ASSLGSRGRETQY
>TRBV7-3
ASSPNRESYEQY
>TRBV6-2/TRBV6-3
ASSEGLAGNNEQF
>TRBV16
ATSAGHGYEQY
>TRBV14
ASSQVRAGVITDTQY
>TRBV5-1
ASSLAGNGYEQY
>TRBV27
ASRTGVVYNEQF
>TRBV6-1
ASSGLAGVHNEQF
>TRBV30
AWLGGDYGYT